Listed below are T cell receptor beta chains from one sample, sequenced in a study of blood T cell repertoires in COVID-19. Sequencing used immunoSEQ multiplex PCR; TCRdb keeps in-frame clones, though not all of them. The data hold about 140,000 clones, with 75% to 90% observed a single time. The sequenced material came from peripheral blood. The source is a man aged 45 to 65 who had recovered from COVID-19. The CDR3 runs from the conserved cysteine through the conserved F or W. Each record gives: clone size, J gene, D gene, V gene, CDR3 protein, CDR3 DNA. A D gene is named only where the DNA matches it firmly. Clone sizes are given selectively: once, few, many, or a class where the clone is expanded.

clone size: NA; J gene: TRBJ1-2; D gene: TRBD1; V gene: TRBV5-1; CDR3 protein: CASQERTGDLVGYTF; CDR3 DNA: TGCGCCAGTCAGGAGAGGACAGGGGATTTGGTTGGCTACACCTTC
clone size: once; J gene: TRBJ2-5; D gene: TRBD1; V gene: TRBV6-1; CDR3 protein: CASSDLRGHETQYF; CDR3 DNA: TGTGCCAGCAGTGATTTAAGGGGGCACGAGACCCAGTACTTC
clone size: NA; J gene: TRBJ1-5; D gene: NA; V gene: TRBV9; CDR3 protein: CASSVATEGQPQHF; CDR3 DNA: TGTGCCAGCAGCGTAGCGACCGAGGGTCAGCCCCAGCATTTT
clone size: NA; J gene: TRBJ2-4; D gene: TRBD2; V gene: TRBV6-5; CDR3 protein: CASTVIAGSNIQYF; CDR3 DNA: TGTGCCAGCACCGTGATAGCGGGGAGTAACATTCAGTACTTC
clone size: NA; J gene: TRBJ2-3; D gene: TRBD2; V gene: TRBV7-9; CDR3 protein: CASSLFGGGVDTQYF; CDR3 DNA: TGTGCCAGCAGCTTATTCGGCGGGGGGGTGGATACGCAGTATTTT
clone size: NA; J gene: TRBJ2-5; D gene: TRBD2; V gene: TRBV19; CDR3 protein: CASSRTSSLETQYF; CDR3 DNA: TGTGCCAGTAGTAGGACTAGCAGTTTAGAGACCCAGTACTTC
clone size: NA; J gene: TRBJ1-3; D gene: TRBD1; V gene: TRBV6-5; CDR3 protein: CASSNRGAIYF; CDR3 DNA: TGTGCCAGCAGCAACAGGGGTGCCATATATTTT
clone size: once; J gene: TRBJ1-2; D gene: TRBD1; V gene: TRBV27; CDR3 protein: CASRDREYGYTF; CDR3 DNA: TGTGCCAGCAGAGACAGGGAATATGGCTACACCTTC
clone size: NA; J gene: TRBJ2-5; D gene: TRBD2; V gene: TRBV4-2; CDR3 protein: CASSQGSSGDETQYF; CDR3 DNA: TGTGCCAGCAGCCAAGGCTCTAGCGGGGACGAGACCCAGTACTTC
clone size: NA; J gene: TRBJ1-4; D gene: TRBD1; V gene: TRBV9; CDR3 protein: CASSPRGTGREKLFF; CDR3 DNA: TGTGCCAGCAGCCCCCGCGGGACAGGGCGTGAAAAACTGTTTTTT
clone size: few; J gene: TRBJ2-1; D gene: NA; V gene: TRBV19; CDR3 protein: CASSIDWASSSAEQFF; CDR3 DNA: TGTGCCAGTAGTATAGATTGGGCTAGCAGTTCGGCTGAGCAGTTCTTC